Listed below are T cell receptor beta chains from one sample, sequenced in a study of blood T cell repertoires in COVID-19. Sequencing used immunoSEQ multiplex PCR; TCRdb keeps in-frame clones, though not all of them. The sample holds under 85,000 clones, around 83% seen once. Material for sequencing was peripheral blood. The receptors originated from a man under 40 with COVID-19, enrolled during active disease. CDR3s include the opening cysteine and the closing phenylalanine or tryptophan. A D gene is named only where the DNA matches it firmly. Only some rows state a clone size, as once, few, many or a class for expanded clones.

j_call: TRBJ2-3
clone_size: few
v_call: TRBV4-2
d_call: TRBD2
cdr3_nt: TGTGCCAGCAGCCAAGGACTAGCGGGAGCAGATACGCAGTATTTT
cdr3_aa: CASSQGLAGADTQYF

j_call: TRBJ1-5
clone_size: -
v_call: TRBV15
d_call: -
cdr3_nt: TGTGCCACCAGACAGCCAGATCAGCCCCAGCATTTT
cdr3_aa: CATRQPDQPQHF

j_call: TRBJ1-2
clone_size: -
v_call: TRBV11-2
d_call: -
cdr3_nt: TGTGCCAGCAGCTTAGCCCCCCCCAGGTCCTTCTATGGCTACACCTTC
cdr3_aa: CASSLAPPRSFYGYTF

j_call: TRBJ2-7
clone_size: -
v_call: TRBV7-9
d_call: TRBD1
cdr3_nt: TGTGCCAGCAGCACGGGACAGGGCCAGGAGGAGCAGTACTTC
cdr3_aa: CASSTGQGQEEQYF

j_call: TRBJ1-4
clone_size: -
v_call: TRBV6-6
d_call: -
cdr3_nt: TGTGCCAGCAGTTACGGCAGGTTTAATGAAAAACTGTTTTTT
cdr3_aa: CASSYGRFNEKLFF

j_call: TRBJ1-3
clone_size: -
v_call: TRBV28
d_call: TRBD1
cdr3_nt: TGTGCCGTAGGACAGGGGGCTGGAAACACCATATATTTT
cdr3_aa: CAVGQGAGNTIYF

j_call: TRBJ2-7
clone_size: -
v_call: TRBV6-1
d_call: TRBD2
cdr3_nt: TGTGCCAGCAGCAACCCCAGCGGGAGCAAAAACGAGCAGTACTTC
cdr3_aa: CASSNPSGSKNEQYF

j_call: TRBJ1-1
clone_size: -
v_call: TRBV2
d_call: TRBD1
cdr3_nt: TGTGCCAGCAGAGTAACAGGGGCGGGCACTGAAGCTTTCTTT
cdr3_aa: CASRVTGAGTEAFF

j_call: TRBJ2-1
clone_size: -
v_call: TRBV7-7
d_call: TRBD2
cdr3_nt: TGTGCTAGCAGCTTAGGCGGGAGTAACTACAATGAGCAGTTCTTC
cdr3_aa: CASSLGGSNYNEQFF

j_call: TRBJ1-1
clone_size: -
v_call: TRBV10-3
d_call: -
cdr3_nt: TGTGCCATCAGTGAGCCGGTCGGGGAGGGGAACACTGAAGCTTTCTTT
cdr3_aa: CAISEPVGEGNTEAFF

j_call: TRBJ2-5
clone_size: -
v_call: TRBV28
d_call: TRBD2
cdr3_nt: TGTGCCAGCAACCAAGCGGGAGGGGAGACCCAGTACTTC
cdr3_aa: CASNQAGGETQYF

j_call: TRBJ1-2
clone_size: -
v_call: TRBV30
d_call: -
cdr3_nt: TGTGCCTTTGACCCTAACAGGGAGAGTGGCTACACCTTC
cdr3_aa: CAFDPNRESGYTF

j_call: TRBJ2-5
clone_size: -
v_call: TRBV5-4
d_call: TRBD2
cdr3_nt: TGTGCCAGCAGCCGGACTAGCGGGAGGGTACCAGAGACCCAGTACTTC
cdr3_aa: CASSRTSGRVPETQYF

j_call: TRBJ2-1
clone_size: -
v_call: TRBV11-3
d_call: TRBD2
cdr3_nt: TGTGCCAGCAGCTCCCGGACTAGCGGCTCCTACAATGAGCAGTTCTTC
cdr3_aa: CASSSRTSGSYNEQFF

j_call: TRBJ2-7
clone_size: -
v_call: TRBV3-1/TRBV3-2
d_call: -
cdr3_nt: TGTGCCAGCAGCCACCGGACAGCACCTTTCGTTTACGAGCAGTACTTC
cdr3_aa: CASSHRTAPFVYEQYF

j_call: TRBJ2-2
clone_size: few
v_call: TRBV5-6
d_call: TRBD1
cdr3_nt: TGTGCCAGCAGCCTCCACGGGACAGGGGGCACCGGGGAGCTGTTTTTT
cdr3_aa: CASSLHGTGGTGELFF

j_call: TRBJ1-2
clone_size: -
v_call: TRBV18
d_call: -
cdr3_nt: TGTGCCAGCTCACCAGCAACAGGGAGTGGCTACACCTTC
cdr3_aa: CASSPATGSGYTF

j_call: TRBJ1-3
clone_size: -
v_call: TRBV20-1
d_call: -
cdr3_nt: TGCAGTGCTAGGTGGCAAAACACCATATATTTT
cdr3_aa: CSARWQNTIYF

j_call: TRBJ2-7
clone_size: -
v_call: TRBV28
d_call: TRBD1
cdr3_nt: TGTGCCACATGGACAGGGGGCCGTCAGTACGAGCAGTACTTC
cdr3_aa: CATWTGGRQYEQYF

j_call: TRBJ2-1
clone_size: -
v_call: TRBV7-2
d_call: TRBD2
cdr3_nt: TGTGCCAGCAGTTACGGACTAGCGGGTAACAATGAGCAGTTCTTC
cdr3_aa: CASSYGLAGNNEQFF